Listed below are T cell receptor beta chains from one sample, sequenced in a study of technical replicates of blood from a few donors. Assay: immunoSEQ multiplex PCR; the TCRdb copy retains only in-frame clones and omits some. The sample contains around 65,000 clones, approximately 86% of which appear only once. Sample: PBMCs. These receptors were obtained from a human donor in good health. Some clones in this sample may be carry-over from other donors' samples. Each CDR3 is given with its conserved first and last residue. The order of the fields is clone size, J gene, CDR3 length, D gene, V gene, CDR3 protein, CDR3 DNA. A D gene is named only where the DNA matches it firmly. The listing skips clone size in some rows; elsewhere it reads once, few, many or a size class.

abundance: few; j_gene: TRBJ1-1; len: 13; d_gene: NA; v_gene: TRBV7-2; CDR3aa: CASSQSQQGEAFF; CDR3nt: TGTGCCAGCAGCCAGAGTCAACAGGGAGAAGCTTTCTTT
abundance: NA; j_gene: TRBJ2-5; len: 14; d_gene: TRBD2; v_gene: TRBV5-6; CDR3aa: CASSWTSLRETQYF; CDR3nt: TGTGCCAGCAGCTGGACTAGCTTACGAGAGACCCAGTACTTC
abundance: NA; j_gene: TRBJ2-7; len: 14; d_gene: TRBD1; v_gene: TRBV18; CDR3aa: CASSGGTGTSEQYF; CDR3nt: TGTGCCAGCTCGGGTGGGACAGGGACGAGCGAGCAGTACTTC
abundance: NA; j_gene: TRBJ1-2; len: 19; d_gene: NA; v_gene: TRBV4-3; CDR3aa: CASSQDRSPYRVGFYGYTF; CDR3nt: TGCGCCAGCAGCCAAGATAGGTCGCCTTACAGGGTTGGGTTCTATGGCTACACCTTC
abundance: once; j_gene: TRBJ2-3; len: 15; d_gene: NA; v_gene: TRBV5-1; CDR3aa: CASSLGRGLTDTQYF; CDR3nt: TGCGCCAGCAGCTTGGGAAGAGGGTTGACAGATACGCAGTATTTT
abundance: NA; j_gene: TRBJ1-3; len: 17; d_gene: NA; v_gene: TRBV4-3; CDR3aa: CASSQSLGAESGNTIYF; CDR3nt: TGCGCCAGCAGCCAAAGTCTGGGGGCAGAGTCTGGAAACACCATATATTTT
abundance: NA; j_gene: TRBJ1-3; len: 16; d_gene: NA; v_gene: TRBV5-5; CDR3aa: CASSLGRGYSGNTIYF; CDR3nt: TGTGCCAGCAGCTTGGGCAGGGGATACTCTGGAAACACCATATATTTT
abundance: NA; j_gene: TRBJ1-1; len: 15; d_gene: NA; v_gene: TRBV5-4; CDR3aa: CASSPGGGTNTEAFF; CDR3nt: TGTGCCAGCAGCCCCGGGGGAGGGACGAACACTGAAGCTTTCTTT
abundance: NA; j_gene: TRBJ2-7; len: 13; d_gene: NA; v_gene: TRBV10-3; CDR3aa: CAISEVSTAEQYF; CDR3nt: TGTGCCATCAGTGAAGTCAGTACCGCCGAGCAGTACTTC
abundance: NA; j_gene: TRBJ2-7; len: 13; d_gene: TRBD2; v_gene: TRBV29-1; CDR3aa: CSVGSSGSPEQYF; CDR3nt: TGCAGCGTTGGTTCCAGCGGGAGTCCCGAGCAGTACTTC
abundance: NA; j_gene: TRBJ2-1; len: 15; d_gene: NA; v_gene: TRBV5-4; CDR3aa: CASSPRKGAYNEQFF; CDR3nt: TGTGCCAGCAGCCCTAGAAAAGGGGCCTACAATGAGCAGTTCTTC
abundance: medium-sized; j_gene: TRBJ1-1; len: 14; d_gene: NA; v_gene: TRBV6-5; CDR3aa: CASQSGLMNTEAFF; CDR3nt: TGTGCCAGCCAAAGCGGGCTAATGAACACTGAAGCTTTCTTT
abundance: NA; j_gene: TRBJ1-1; len: 14; d_gene: NA; v_gene: TRBV6-5; CDR3aa: CASSYWVGGAGAFF; CDR3nt: TGTGCCAGCAGTTACTGGGTCGGGGGGGCAGGGGCTTTCTTT
abundance: NA; j_gene: TRBJ2-7; len: 15; d_gene: TRBD2; v_gene: TRBV5-1; CDR3aa: CASSFLTGGAYEQYF; CDR3nt: TGCGCCAGCAGCTTCCTGACGGGAGGGGCCTACGAGCAGTACTTC
abundance: NA; j_gene: TRBJ1-2; len: 14; d_gene: TRBD1; v_gene: TRBV10-3; CDR3aa: CAIARQGDGYGYTF; CDR3nt: TGTGCCATCGCAAGACAGGGGGACGGGTATGGCTACACCTTC
abundance: NA; j_gene: TRBJ1-2; len: 14; d_gene: NA; v_gene: TRBV12-2; CDR3aa: CAAPLRGGYEGYTF; CDR3nt: TGTGCAGCTCCCTTAAGGGGAGGGTATGAGGGCTACACCTTC
abundance: NA; j_gene: TRBJ1-2; len: 11; d_gene: NA; v_gene: TRBV7-2; CDR3aa: CATRESYGYTF; CDR3nt: TGTGCCACCAGAGAGAGCTATGGCTACACCTTC
abundance: NA; j_gene: TRBJ1-4; len: 15; d_gene: NA; v_gene: TRBV5-1; CDR3aa: CASSLDRTGNEKLFF; CDR3nt: TGCGCCAGCAGCTTGGATAGGACGGGGAATGAAAAACTGTTTTTT
abundance: NA; j_gene: TRBJ1-5; len: 16; d_gene: TRBD1; v_gene: TRBV27; CDR3aa: CASMPGTGVLNQPQHF; CDR3nt: TGTGCCAGCATGCCTGGGACAGGGGTCCTAAATCAGCCCCAGCATTTT
abundance: once; j_gene: TRBJ2-2; len: 15; d_gene: NA; v_gene: TRBV5-8; CDR3aa: CASSLVGANTGELFF; CDR3nt: TGTGCCAGCAGCCTCGTAGGGGCTAACACCGGGGAGCTGTTTTTT
abundance: NA; j_gene: TRBJ2-1; len: 16; d_gene: TRBD1; v_gene: TRBV14; CDR3aa: CASSQDPTGTYNEQFF; CDR3nt: TGTGCCAGCAGCCAAGATCCGACAGGGACCTACAATGAGCAGTTCTTC
abundance: NA; j_gene: TRBJ1-2; len: 14; d_gene: NA; v_gene: TRBV10-3; CDR3aa: CAISESPGVLRYTF; CDR3nt: TGTGCCATCAGTGAGTCACCCGGGGTTCTTCGCTACACCTTC
abundance: NA; j_gene: TRBJ2-1; len: 16; d_gene: NA; v_gene: TRBV2; CDR3aa: CASSDGSYSSYNEQFF; CDR3nt: TGTGCCAGCAGTGATGGTTCCTACAGCTCCTACAATGAGCAGTTCTTC
abundance: NA; j_gene: TRBJ1-3; len: 19; d_gene: TRBD1; v_gene: TRBV7-6; CDR3aa: CASSLDSDRGIFSGNTIYF; CDR3nt: TGTGCCAGCAGCTTAGATTCGGACAGGGGAATCTTTTCCGGAAACACCATATATTTT
abundance: NA; j_gene: TRBJ1-3; len: 14; d_gene: NA; v_gene: TRBV2; CDR3aa: CASNQGSSGNTIYF; CDR3nt: TGTGCCAGCAACCAGGGTAGCTCTGGAAACACCATATATTTT
abundance: once; j_gene: TRBJ2-3; len: 16; d_gene: TRBD1; v_gene: TRBV5-1; CDR3aa: CASSLEMGQPTDTQYF; CDR3nt: TGCGCCAGCAGCTTGGAGATGGGACAGCCCACAGATACGCAGTATTTT
abundance: NA; j_gene: TRBJ1-2; len: 16; d_gene: NA; v_gene: TRBV29-1; CDR3aa: CSVDAPKQGGSYGYTF; CDR3nt: TGCAGCGTTGACGCCCCTAAACAGGGTGGGAGCTATGGCTACACCTTC
abundance: NA; j_gene: TRBJ2-1; len: 16; d_gene: TRBD2; v_gene: TRBV4-2; CDR3aa: CASSQNRDYPYNEQFF; CDR3nt: TGTGCCAGCAGCCAAAACCGGGACTACCCATACAATGAGCAGTTCTTC
abundance: NA; j_gene: TRBJ2-7; len: 19; d_gene: TRBD2; v_gene: TRBV27; CDR3aa: CASSSERWLAGGQSYEQYF; CDR3nt: TGTGCCAGCAGTTCTGAGAGGTGGCTAGCGGGAGGTCAATCCTACGAGCAGTACTTC
abundance: NA; j_gene: TRBJ2-5; len: 17; d_gene: TRBD1; v_gene: TRBV4-1; CDR3aa: CASSQDVVTGVGKTQYF; CDR3nt: TGCGCCAGCAGCCAAGATGTGGTGACAGGGGTGGGAAAGACCCAGTACTTC
abundance: NA; j_gene: TRBJ2-1; len: 15; d_gene: TRBD2; v_gene: TRBV4-1; CDR3aa: CASSQVAGVRNEQFF; CDR3nt: TGCGCCAGCAGCCAGGTAGCGGGAGTCCGCAATGAGCAGTTCTTC
abundance: NA; j_gene: TRBJ2-5; len: 14; d_gene: NA; v_gene: TRBV5-4; CDR3aa: CASSFTGGQETQYF; CDR3nt: TGTGCCAGCAGCTTCACCGGCGGGCAAGAGACCCAGTACTTC
abundance: NA; j_gene: TRBJ2-1; len: 15; d_gene: TRBD2; v_gene: TRBV6-1; CDR3aa: CASSDTSASYNEQFF; CDR3nt: TGTGCCAGCAGTGATACTAGCGCCTCCTACAATGAGCAGTTCTTC
abundance: NA; j_gene: TRBJ2-7; len: 13; d_gene: NA; v_gene: TRBV12-5; CDR3aa: CASGYSGGHEQYF; CDR3nt: TGTGCTAGTGGCTACTCCGGAGGCCACGAGCAGTACTTC
abundance: few; j_gene: TRBJ2-1; len: 15; d_gene: NA; v_gene: TRBV15; CDR3aa: CATSRRLALYNEQFF; CDR3nt: TGTGCCACCAGCAGACGATTGGCCCTCTACAATGAGCAGTTCTTC
abundance: few; j_gene: TRBJ2-3; len: 12; d_gene: NA; v_gene: TRBV7-2; CDR3aa: CASSPPGLDRHF; CDR3nt: TGTGCCAGCAGCCCACCAGGACTAGACAGGCATTTT
abundance: NA; j_gene: TRBJ2-1; len: 15; d_gene: NA; v_gene: TRBV30; CDR3aa: CAWRSPGMGINEQFF; CDR3nt: TGTGCCTGGCGATCACCCGGGATGGGAATCAATGAGCAGTTCTTC
abundance: once; j_gene: TRBJ2-7; len: 15; d_gene: TRBD1; v_gene: TRBV7-2; CDR3aa: CASSRAGTGGREQYF; CDR3nt: TGTGCCAGCAGCCGCGCCGGGACAGGGGGCCGCGAGCAGTACTTC
abundance: once; j_gene: TRBJ2-5; len: 15; d_gene: TRBD2; v_gene: TRBV5-6; CDR3aa: CASSPGLADVETQYF; CDR3nt: TGTGCCAGCAGCCCCGGACTAGCGGATGTGGAGACCCAGTACTTC
abundance: NA; j_gene: TRBJ2-5; len: 12; d_gene: NA; v_gene: TRBV11-2; CDR3aa: CASSLDFTTQYF; CDR3nt: TGTGCCAGCAGCTTAGACTTTACTACCCAGTACTTC
abundance: NA; j_gene: TRBJ2-2; len: 18; d_gene: TRBD2; v_gene: TRBV4-2; CDR3aa: CASSPTSDSGPYTGELFF; CDR3nt: TGTGCCAGCAGCCCTACTTCGGATAGCGGGCCCTACACCGGGGAGCTGTTTTTT
abundance: NA; j_gene: TRBJ2-5; len: 16; d_gene: TRBD1; v_gene: TRBV19; CDR3aa: CASRAGIGTAQETQYF; CDR3nt: TGTGCCAGTAGGGCAGGGATCGGGACAGCCCAAGAGACCCAGTACTTC
abundance: NA; j_gene: TRBJ2-7; len: 14; d_gene: NA; v_gene: TRBV7-2; CDR3aa: CASSLRRTVYEQYF; CDR3nt: TGTGCCAGCAGCTTAAGAAGGACAGTCTACGAGCAGTACTTC
abundance: NA; j_gene: TRBJ2-7; len: 13; d_gene: NA; v_gene: TRBV5-1; CDR3aa: CASSEPPGYEQYF; CDR3nt: TGCGCCAGCAGCGAACCGCCAGGGTACGAGCAGTACTTC
abundance: NA; j_gene: TRBJ2-1; len: 15; d_gene: TRBD2; v_gene: TRBV30; CDR3aa: CAWSVLSGGNNEQFF; CDR3nt: TGTGCCTGGAGTGTACTAAGCGGGGGGAACAATGAGCAGTTCTTC
abundance: NA; j_gene: TRBJ2-1; len: 18; d_gene: TRBD1; v_gene: TRBV27; CDR3aa: CASRLLRPGQVKGNEQFF; CDR3nt: TGTGCCAGCAGACTGCTCAGACCGGGACAGGTTAAGGGGAATGAGCAGTTCTTC